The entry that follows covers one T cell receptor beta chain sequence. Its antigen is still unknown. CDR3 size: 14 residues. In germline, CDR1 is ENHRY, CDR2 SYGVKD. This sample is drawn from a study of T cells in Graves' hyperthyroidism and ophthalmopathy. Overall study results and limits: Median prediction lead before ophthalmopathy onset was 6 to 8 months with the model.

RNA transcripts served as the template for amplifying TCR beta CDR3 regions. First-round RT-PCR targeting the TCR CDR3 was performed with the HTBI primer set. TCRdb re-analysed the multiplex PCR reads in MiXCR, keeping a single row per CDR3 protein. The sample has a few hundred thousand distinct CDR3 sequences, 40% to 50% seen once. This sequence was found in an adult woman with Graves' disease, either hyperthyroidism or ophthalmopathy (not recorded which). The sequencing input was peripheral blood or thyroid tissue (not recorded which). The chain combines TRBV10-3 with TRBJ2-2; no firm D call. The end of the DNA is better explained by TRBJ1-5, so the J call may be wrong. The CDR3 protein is CAISESDSNQPQHF. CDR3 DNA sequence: TGTGCCATCAGTGAGTCTGATAGCAATCAGCCCCAGCATTTT.